The 14 T cell receptor beta chains listed next were all sequenced from one sample in a study of spatial heterogeneity in lung cancer. Study results and limitations: Mutation tallies in tumors tracked expanded intratumoral alpha and beta TCR counts.

The time point was: sample taken at primary tumor resection. Antigen specificity for these receptors is unknown. In TCRdb, the 5' RACE reads were re-called with MiXCR into one record per CDR3 protein. The data show around 8,000 distinct CDR3 sequences, around 10% seen once. The source was lung tumor tissue, collected at surgery. The receptors were sampled from a male donor with early-stage non-small cell lung cancer.

In its sample, this clonotype was seen many times. This chain joins TRBV20-1 and TRBJ2-1, with 7 bases fitting TRBD2. The germline CDR1 and CDR2 sequences are DFQATT and SNEGSKA (reference sequence). The junction had 14 bases not matched to a gene; V was cut back by 6 bases and J by 6 bases. The CDR3 extends over 15 amino acids. In DNA form, the CDR3 reads TGCAGTGCCCCTCCTCGAGGGAGGGTAGGCAATGAGCAGTTCTTC. Its protein product is CSAPPRGRVGNEQFF.

In its sample, this clonotype was seen many times. The V and J genes are TRBV20-1 and TRBJ2-7; D gene ambiguous. This CDR3 is built from 13 residues. With 4 bases removed from V and 4 bases from J, the gap between germline ends came to 14 bases. CDR1 and CDR2 from the germline V gene are DFQATT and SNEGSKA (reference sequence). CDR3 in amino acids: CSATPDGEYEQYV. The DNA for the CDR3 is TGCAGTGCTACGCCCGACGGCGAGTACGAGCAGTACGTC.

This clonotype is medium-sized within its sample. V gene TRBV7-9 combines with J gene TRBJ2-1; D is ambiguous. The germline V gene has CDR1 SEHNR and CDR2 FQNEAQ (reference sequence). Trimming stripped 5 bases from V and 6 bases from J, with 5 bases between. There are 11 residues in the CDR3. The CDR3 DNA reads TGTGCCAGCAGCCCCCGCAATGAGCAGTTCTTC. The encoded protein is CASSPRNEQFF.

This clonotype was recorded at least ten times. This chain uses TRBV5-1 with TRBJ2-7, with TRBD1 as a possible D gene (5 bases). The V end lost 5 bases, the J end lost 6 bases, and 18 bases lay between the germline ends. The V gene's germline CDR1 is SGHRS and CDR2 YFSETQ. CDR3 length equals 14 residues. The CDR3 sequence is CASRSGQGRGEQYF. CDR3 DNA sequence: TGCGCCAGCAGATCTGGGCAGGGTCGCGGCGAGCAGTACTTC.

This clonotype has a count of ten or more. V gene TRBV6-5 combines with J gene TRBJ1-1; D may be TRBD1 (5 bases). The V gene lost 6 bases and the J gene lost 1 base, with 12 bases spanning the gap. The V gene's germline CDR1 is MNHEY and CDR2 SVGAGI. This CDR3 comprises 14 residues. The CDR3 loop is CASRIQGQNTEAFF. The CDR3 nucleotides read TGTGCCAGCAGGATCCAGGGCCAGAACACTGAAGCTTTCTTT.

This clonotype has a count of ten or more. V usage is TRBV27 and J usage is TRBJ2-7; no firm D call. With 6 bases removed from V and 1 base from J, the gap between germline ends came to 7 bases. Germline V gene sequence: CDR1 MNHEY, CDR2 SMNVEV (reference sequence). The CDR3 contains 12 residues. Written as DNA, the CDR3 is TGTGCCAGCAGGGGGTCATCCTACGAGCAGTACTTC. Residues: CASRGSSYEQYF.

This clonotype was observed at least ten times. V gene TRBV10-3 combines with J gene TRBJ1-2, with D possibly matching TRBD1 (5 bases). Trimming stripped 4 bases from V and 5 bases from J, with 14 bases between. Looked up from germline, CDR1 is ENHRY and CDR2 is SYGVKD. The CDR3 is 14 residues long. This chain's CDR3 is CAISVLTGGYGYTF. DNA for the CDR3: TGTGCCATCAGTGTGTTGACGGGGGGTTATGGCTACACCTTC.

By sample fraction, this clonotype is medium-sized. The CDR3 spells CSARDLDSYEQYV. The CDR3 nucleotides are TGCAGTGCTAGAGATCTGGACTCCTACGAGCAGTACGTC. The V call is TRBV20-1, the J call TRBJ2-7; D remains ambiguous. V dropped 0 bases and J dropped 0 bases, with 6 bases sitting between them. The germline gives CDR1 DFQATT, CDR2 SNEGSKA (reference sequence). The CDR3 is 13 residues long.

This clonotype was recorded at least ten times. The CDR3, as DNA: TGTGCCAGCAGTGCGGGACAGGGGGCCCATGGCTACACCTTC. Translating it yields CASSAGQGAHGYTF. The V gene is TRBV6-1, the J gene TRBJ1-2, with TRBD1 matching over 12 bases. Germline V lookup: CDR1 MNHNS, CDR2 SASEGT. This CDR3 is built from 14 residues. V dropped 4 bases and J dropped 6; count of bases not matched to a gene: 3.

This clonotype came up many times. The rearrangement links TRBV20-1 to TRBJ2-3, with TRBD2 identical over 14 bases. CDR1 and CDR2 (germline): DFQATT, SNEGSKA (reference sequence). The CDR3 sequence is 16 residues long. After removal of 5 bases from V and 4 bases from J, the junction contained 8 bases not matched to a gene. The CDR3 nucleotides are TGCAGTGCTTCCGGGACTAGCGGGAGTTTGGCAGATACGCAGTATTTT. It translates to CSASGTSGSLADTQYF.

This clonotype has ten or more counts. The rearrangement joins TRBV7-9 to TRBJ2-1; either TRBD1 or TRBD2 may supply D (5 bases each). Germline assignment: CDR1 SEHNR and CDR2 FQNEAQ (reference sequence). The V end was cut by 5 bases, the J end by 6 bases, with 17 bases between. This CDR3 is built from 15 residues. The CDR3 sequence: CASSVKGPWGNEQFF. CDR3 nucleotide sequence: TGTGCCAGCAGCGTTAAGGGACCCTGGGGCAATGAGCAGTTCTTC.

This clonotype was seen ten or more times. The V call is TRBV18, the J call TRBJ1-5; D perhaps matches TRBD1 (6 bases). The CDR3 length is 15 residues. The germline V gene has CDR1 KGHSH and CDR2 LQKENI. With 1 base removed from V and 8 bases from J, the gap between germline ends came to 15 bases. CDR3 nucleotide sequence: TGTGCCAGCTCACCACAAAGGGGGTTAGTTGAGCCCCAGCATTTT. Protein: CASSPQRGLVEPQHF.

This sequence joins TRBV10-3 and TRBJ1-1; no reliable D call. The germline V gene encodes CDR1 ENHRY and CDR2 SYGVKD. V lost 2 bases, J lost 5 bases, and 9 bases lay in between. The CDR3 loop spans 13 amino acids. In DNA, the CDR3 is TGTGCCATCAGTGAGGTTAGAGCGACTGAAGCTTTCTTT. Protein product: CAISEVRATEAFF.

This clonotype was detected many times. The gene calls are TRBV12-3 or TRBV12-4 and TRBJ1-2, with 7 bases matching TRBD1. V lost 6 bases, J lost 3 bases, and 4 bases stayed unmatched. The CDR3 runs to 13 residues. CDR3 DNA sequence: TGTGCCAGCAGCTTACAGGGGCACTATGGCTACACCTTC. It specifies CASSLQGHYGYTF.